This T cell receptor (beta chain) is from a study of blood T cells in healthy people across ages. Findings and caveats of the study: It was the long-lived donors that had more naive CD4+ cells and higher diversity than aged donors.

A note on this clonotype: Antigen specificity is unknown.

Donor samples were obtained from healthy Caucasian individuals from Russia, aged about 6 to 100. Through a sample-barcoded 5' primer and a J-beta primer mix, a second PCR was run for roughly 6 to 11 cycles. From the 5' RACE reads, TCRdb called clonotypes with MiXCR, one entry per CDR3 protein. The sample gives 1.4 million or so distinct CDR3 sequences, about 42% of which show up once; about 4.1% is in the top ten. V was clipped by 7 bases and J by 4 bases, with 17 bases between them. The CDR3 is 14 amino acids. The V gene's germline CDR1 is SQVTM and CDR2 ANQGSEA. The sequence came from a woman between 18 and 29 years old in good health. The sample taken for sequencing was blood. The chain employs TRBV29-1 and TRBJ2-1; tentative D call: TRBD2 (6 bases). The DNA of the CDR3 is TGCAGCGGGTCCGGGACTCGAGTTTACAATGAGCAGTTCTTC. Its protein is CSGSGTRVYNEQFF.